This TCR beta chain was retrieved from a study of radiotherapy plus CTLA-4 blockade in lung cancer. Clones were read by immunoSEQ multiplex PCR, and TCRdb kept only the in-frame ones, dropping some. The data contain about 97,000 clones, 60% to 75% of them singletons. Germline V gives CDR1 SGHVS, CDR2 FQNEAQ. With V trimmed by 2 bases and J by 3 bases, 7 bases remained unmatched. There are 15 residues in the CDR3. The material was peripheral blood, obtained from a patient treated with radiotherapy plus ipilimumab. The chain is built from TRBV7-8 and TRBJ2-7; 7 bases agree with TRBD1. This TCR derives from a human donor with non-small cell lung cancer who had a partial response to radiotherapy plus ipilimumab. Some clones in this sample may be carry-over from other donors' samples. CDR3 DNA sequence: TGTGCCAGCAGCTTATCACAGGGGTTACTCTACGAGCAGTACTTC. Protein product: CASSLSQGLLYEQYF.